The rows below give T cell receptor beta chains drawn from one sample of a study of regulatory T cells in long-lasting Graves disease. In TCRdb, the multiplex PCR reads were re-called with MiXCR into one record per CDR3 protein. The table has almost 350,000 distinct CDR3 sequences, about 20% seen once. Sequenced material: peripheral blood mononuclear cells (PBMCs), taken when the disease was refractory, from a patient treated with antithyroid drugs. These receptors originate from a female donor with Graves disease. Both conserved end residues are part of each CDR3. A D gene is named only where the DNA matches it firmly. Clone size is not always given. Where it is, it says once, few, many or a class for expanded clones.

j_gene: TRBJ2-7
d_gene: .
v_gene: TRBV30
abundance: few
CDR3nt: TGTGCCTGGAGTGTAGGTGGGGGGCAGTACTTC
CDR3aa: CAWSVGGGQYF

j_gene: TRBJ2-5
d_gene: .
v_gene: TRBV15
abundance: many
CDR3nt: TGTGCCACCAGCAGAGGGGCGGGGCGCCAAGAGACCCAGTACTTC
CDR3aa: CATSRGAGRQETQYF

j_gene: TRBJ1-2
d_gene: TRBD1
v_gene: TRBV7-3
abundance: many
CDR3nt: TGTGCCAGCAGCCCGGACAGGGGTCGTGGCTACACCTTC
CDR3aa: CASSPDRGRGYTF

j_gene: TRBJ1-2
d_gene: .
v_gene: TRBV14
abundance: many
CDR3nt: TGTGCCAGCAGCCAAGATCGACGGATCCTGCGTAACTATGGCTACACCTTC
CDR3aa: CASSQDRRILRNYGYTF

j_gene: TRBJ2-5
d_gene: TRBD2
v_gene: TRBV30
abundance: few
CDR3nt: TGTGCCTACCAGACTAGCCCGCGCCCGGCCCAGTACTTC
CDR3aa: CAYQTSPRPAQYF

j_gene: TRBJ2-3
d_gene: .
v_gene: TRBV27
abundance: .
CDR3nt: TGTGCCAGCAGTTTGTTGGAGGTACCCACAGATACGCAGTATTTT
CDR3aa: CASSLLEVPTDTQYF

j_gene: TRBJ1-4
d_gene: .
v_gene: TRBV28
abundance: many
CDR3nt: TGTGCCAGCAGAGAATCGACCGGCAACCTTTATGAAAAACTGTTTTTT
CDR3aa: CASRESTGNLYEKLFF

j_gene: TRBJ2-1
d_gene: TRBD2
v_gene: TRBV7-8
abundance: .
CDR3nt: TGTGCCAGCAACGTGCAGCGGGAGGTACACAATGAGCAGTTCTTC
CDR3aa: CASNVQREVHNEQFF

j_gene: TRBJ1-6
d_gene: .
v_gene: TRBV6-1
abundance: few
CDR3nt: TGTGCCAGCAGCTCTGCTGCATCACCCCTCCACTTT
CDR3aa: CASSSAASPLHF

j_gene: TRBJ1-5
d_gene: .
v_gene: TRBV7-8
abundance: few
CDR3nt: TGTGCCAGCAGCTTAGAAGGCCACACTTATAGCAATCAGCCCCAGCATTTT
CDR3aa: CASSLEGHTYSNQPQHF

j_gene: TRBJ2-2
d_gene: .
v_gene: TRBV28
abundance: many
CDR3nt: TGTGCCAGCAGTTTGCGCCCACAGTGGGAGGCACCCGGGGAGCTGTTTTTT
CDR3aa: CASSLRPQWEAPGELFF

j_gene: TRBJ1-5
d_gene: .
v_gene: TRBV3-1
abundance: few
CDR3nt: TGTGCCAGCAGCCAAGGAGGGGGAGGTCTTCAGCCCCAGCATTTT
CDR3aa: CASSQGGGGLQPQHF

j_gene: TRBJ1-4
d_gene: .
v_gene: TRBV28
abundance: many
CDR3nt: TGTGCCAGCAGTGATGAAGACCGGGACCTTCCTGAAAAACTGTTTTTT
CDR3aa: CASSDEDRDLPEKLFF

j_gene: TRBJ1-1
d_gene: .
v_gene: TRBV5-1
abundance: .
CDR3nt: TGCGCCAGCCGCAGGGCAAGCAGCTCTGAAGCTTTCTTT
CDR3aa: CASRRASSSEAFF

j_gene: TRBJ1-6
d_gene: .
v_gene: TRBV9
abundance: few
CDR3nt: TGTGCCAGCAGCCCGCGCCCGGGGTTGGATTCACCCCTCCACTTT
CDR3aa: CASSPRPGLDSPLHF

j_gene: TRBJ1-5
d_gene: .
v_gene: TRBV9
abundance: .
CDR3nt: TGTGCCAGCAGCGTGGGCAACCGGAATCAGCCCCAGCATTTT
CDR3aa: CASSVGNRNQPQHF

j_gene: TRBJ2-6
d_gene: TRBD2
v_gene: TRBV20-1
abundance: .
CDR3nt: TGCAGTGCCGCTTCAGCTAGCGGGAGGGGGAGCTCTGGGGCCAACGTCCTGACTTTC
CDR3aa: CSAASASGRGSSGANVLTF

j_gene: TRBJ2-3
d_gene: .
v_gene: TRBV12-3/TRBV12-4
abundance: .
CDR3nt: TGTGCCAGCAGCTACGGACCGGGAAGCACAGATACGCAGTATTTT
CDR3aa: CASSYGPGSTDTQYF

j_gene: TRBJ1-5
d_gene: .
v_gene: TRBV4-1
abundance: .
CDR3nt: TGCGCCAGCAGCCAAACAGGGCTCTGGGATCAGCCCCAGCATTTT
CDR3aa: CASSQTGLWDQPQHF

j_gene: TRBJ1-2
d_gene: .
v_gene: TRBV5-6
abundance: few
CDR3nt: TGTGCCAGCAGCTTGGATTCTGGCACATATGGCTACACCTTC
CDR3aa: CASSLDSGTYGYTF

j_gene: TRBJ2-5
d_gene: TRBD2
v_gene: TRBV9
abundance: many
CDR3nt: TGTGCCAGCAGCGTGGGAGTAGCGGGGGGTGCCGAGACCCAGTACTTC
CDR3aa: CASSVGVAGGAETQYF

j_gene: TRBJ2-2
d_gene: .
v_gene: TRBV20-1
abundance: .
CDR3nt: TGCAGTGCTAGAACGGCCGGGGAGCTGTTTTTT
CDR3aa: CSARTAGELFF

j_gene: TRBJ1-2
d_gene: .
v_gene: TRBV5-1
abundance: many
CDR3nt: TGCGCCAGCAGAACGGAGAACTATGGCTACACCTTC
CDR3aa: CASRTENYGYTF

j_gene: TRBJ2-2
d_gene: TRBD2
v_gene: TRBV28
abundance: few
CDR3nt: TGTGCCAGCAGTTATCGGGAGGCGAACACCGGGGAGCTGTTTTTT
CDR3aa: CASSYREANTGELFF

j_gene: TRBJ1-1
d_gene: .
v_gene: TRBV11-3
abundance: many
CDR3nt: TGTGCCAGCAGCGATGGGCTTGTCTCGGGCCCTGAAGCTTTCTTT
CDR3aa: CASSDGLVSGPEAFF

j_gene: TRBJ1-1
d_gene: .
v_gene: TRBV4-3
abundance: .
CDR3nt: TGCGCCAGCAGCCAAGAGTGGCAGGGGCGACGTTCTTACACTGAAGCTTTCTTT
CDR3aa: CASSQEWQGRRSYTEAFF

j_gene: TRBJ2-7
d_gene: .
v_gene: TRBV19
abundance: .
CDR3nt: TGTGCCAGTAGTATCGTGTGGGGGAGCTCCTACGAGCAGTACTTC
CDR3aa: CASSIVWGSSYEQYF

j_gene: TRBJ2-7
d_gene: .
v_gene: TRBV6-5
abundance: .
CDR3nt: TGTGCCAGCAGTTACCAAACAGGGAACAACGAGCAGTACTTC
CDR3aa: CASSYQTGNNEQYF

j_gene: TRBJ1-4
d_gene: .
v_gene: TRBV7-2
abundance: .
CDR3nt: TGTGCCAGCAGCTTCGGGGGGAGTGAAAAACTGTTTTTT
CDR3aa: CASSFGGSEKLFF

j_gene: TRBJ2-7
d_gene: TRBD1
v_gene: TRBV7-9
abundance: once
CDR3nt: TGTGCCAGCAGACCTCCCCTGGACAGGGGGCGGGAGCAGTACTTC
CDR3aa: CASRPPLDRGREQYF

j_gene: TRBJ1-4
d_gene: TRBD1
v_gene: TRBV5-1
abundance: many
CDR3nt: TGCGCCAGCAGCTCGTCAGGGGGCCGGAATGAAAAACTGTTTTTT
CDR3aa: CASSSSGGRNEKLFF

j_gene: TRBJ1-1
d_gene: .
v_gene: TRBV6-2/TRBV6-3
abundance: many
CDR3nt: TGTGCCAGCAGTTACTCTGGGGGCCAGGGTTTCTTT
CDR3aa: CASSYSGGQGFF

j_gene: TRBJ2-2
d_gene: .
v_gene: TRBV9
abundance: .
CDR3nt: TGTGCCAGCAGCGACCGATGGGGGGTGAACACCGGGGAGCTGTTTTTT
CDR3aa: CASSDRWGVNTGELFF

j_gene: TRBJ1-4
d_gene: .
v_gene: TRBV7-9
abundance: many
CDR3nt: TGTGCCAGCAGCTTCCAGGGCGCAACTAATGAAAAACTGTTTTTT
CDR3aa: CASSFQGATNEKLFF

j_gene: TRBJ1-6
d_gene: TRBD1
v_gene: TRBV12-3/TRBV12-4
abundance: many
CDR3nt: TGTGCCAGCCGACAGGGTAATTCACCCCTCCACTTT
CDR3aa: CASRQGNSPLHF

j_gene: TRBJ1-1
d_gene: .
v_gene: TRBV19
abundance: few
CDR3nt: TGTGCCAGTAGTATAGAGGGACGGCCGAACACTGAAGCTTTCTTT
CDR3aa: CASSIEGRPNTEAFF

j_gene: TRBJ1-3
d_gene: .
v_gene: TRBV6-1
abundance: few
CDR3nt: TGTGCCAGCAAGAAGGGACACTCTGGAAACACCATATATTTT
CDR3aa: CASKKGHSGNTIYF

j_gene: TRBJ2-5
d_gene: .
v_gene: TRBV4-2
abundance: .
CDR3nt: TGTGCCAGCAGCCAAGATAAACCTCCCGGAGCCCAAGAGACCCAGTACTTC
CDR3aa: CASSQDKPPGAQETQYF

j_gene: TRBJ1-6
d_gene: .
v_gene: TRBV5-1
abundance: many
CDR3nt: TGCGCCAGCGGATCCCACCCAGATAATTCACCCCTCCACTTT
CDR3aa: CASGSHPDNSPLHF

j_gene: TRBJ1-2
d_gene: .
v_gene: TRBV10-3
abundance: many
CDR3nt: TGTGCCATCAGGACTGGGGGGAGCGGTGGCTACACCTTC
CDR3aa: CAIRTGGSGGYTF

j_gene: TRBJ1-2
d_gene: .
v_gene: TRBV2
abundance: many
CDR3nt: TGTGCCAGCCGGAAGGGGAGTGAAACATATGGCTACACCTTC
CDR3aa: CASRKGSETYGYTF

j_gene: TRBJ2-7
d_gene: TRBD1
v_gene: TRBV7-2
abundance: few
CDR3nt: TGTGCCAGCAGCCTAAGGACAGGGGAATCCTACGAGCAGTACTTC
CDR3aa: CASSLRTGESYEQYF

j_gene: TRBJ1-5
d_gene: .
v_gene: TRBV19
abundance: .
CDR3nt: TGTGCCAGTAGCGGGACCCCGGGAAAGAGGGGCAATCAGCCCCAGCATTTT
CDR3aa: CASSGTPGKRGNQPQHF

j_gene: TRBJ1-2
d_gene: .
v_gene: TRBV11-2
abundance: many
CDR3nt: TGTGCCAGCAGCCCCACGTGGGCTCGGGGGGACAACTACACCTTC
CDR3aa: CASSPTWARGDNYTF

j_gene: TRBJ2-7
d_gene: TRBD1
v_gene: TRBV29-1
abundance: .
CDR3nt: TGCAGCGCCCGGGGACAGGGGGCCGACGAGCAGTACTTC
CDR3aa: CSARGQGADEQYF

j_gene: TRBJ2-2
d_gene: .
v_gene: TRBV7-9
abundance: .
CDR3nt: TGTGCCAGCAGCTTACGGCTAGACTTGTCCGGGGAGCTGTTTTTT
CDR3aa: CASSLRLDLSGELFF

j_gene: TRBJ2-3
d_gene: TRBD2
v_gene: TRBV7-6
abundance: .
CDR3nt: TGTGCCAGCAGCTGGGGACTACCTACAGATACGCAGTATTTT
CDR3aa: CASSWGLPTDTQYF

j_gene: TRBJ1-4
d_gene: .
v_gene: TRBV5-1
abundance: few
CDR3nt: TGTGCCAGCAGCTTGAAGGGATCAACTAATGAAAAACTGTTTTTT
CDR3aa: CASSLKGSTNEKLFF

j_gene: TRBJ1-6
d_gene: .
v_gene: TRBV19
abundance: .
CDR3nt: TGTGCCAGTAGTGAATTGTGGGCAGGCCATAATTCACCCCTCCACTTT
CDR3aa: CASSELWAGHNSPLHF

j_gene: TRBJ1-5
d_gene: .
v_gene: TRBV6-5
abundance: many
CDR3nt: TGTGCCAGCAGTTTACGCGCAGGGTGGAATCAGCCCCAGCATTTT
CDR3aa: CASSLRAGWNQPQHF

j_gene: TRBJ1-2
d_gene: .
v_gene: TRBV6-2/TRBV6-3
abundance: many
CDR3nt: TGTGCCAGCAGCAGCGCTATAGGAGCTAACTATGGCTACACCTTC
CDR3aa: CASSSAIGANYGYTF

j_gene: TRBJ2-5
d_gene: TRBD2
v_gene: TRBV3-1
abundance: many
CDR3nt: TGTGCCAGCAGCCGAGGACTAGCGACCAAGACCCAGTACTTC
CDR3aa: CASSRGLATKTQYF

j_gene: TRBJ1-4
d_gene: TRBD1
v_gene: TRBV19
abundance: .
CDR3nt: TGTGCCAGTAGCAAGGGGCTGGGACAGGCTAATGAAAAACTGTTTTTT
CDR3aa: CASSKGLGQANEKLFF

j_gene: TRBJ2-7
d_gene: .
v_gene: TRBV20-1
abundance: .
CDR3nt: TGCAGTGCTAGAAGGCGGGGGCCTATATACGAGCAGTACTTC
CDR3aa: CSARRRGPIYEQYF